What follows are 11 T cell receptor beta chains derived from one specimen sequenced in a study of cytomegalovirus exposure and HLA in healthy donors. Sequenced by immunoSEQ multiplex PCR; TCRdb stores in-frame clones only, minus some. The data show more than 200,000 clones, roughly 90% seen once. Material for sequencing was PBMCs. The receptors originated from a man aged 18 to 35 in good health and CMV-seropositive.

V and J are TRBV11-2 and TRBJ1-2, with TRBD1 identical over 10 bases. This CDR3 region has 14 residues. Germline V gene sequence: CDR1 SGHAT, CDR2 FQNNGV. With V trimmed by 1 base and J by 4 bases, 0 bases remained unmatched. The CDR3 DNA sequence: TGTGCCAGCAGCTTAGGGGACAGGGGCTATGGCTACACCTTC. It codes for CASSLGDRGYGYTF.

This clone was found once. The chain links TRBV4-1 to TRBJ2-1; D uncertain. Germline values: CDR1 MGHRA, CDR2 YSYEKL. This CDR3 comprises 15 residues. With 3 bases removed from V and 0 bases from J, the gap between germline ends came to 9 bases. The CDR3 DNA follows: TGCGCCAGCAGCCACGTTAGGAGCTCCTACAATGAGCAGTTCTTC. Amino acid sequence: CASSHVRSSYNEQFF.

This sequence joins TRBV5-1 and TRBJ2-7, with 7 nucleotides matching TRBD2. V was pared by 0 bases and J by 2 bases, with 2 bases of the junction left unmatched. There are 14 residues in the CDR3. CDR1 and CDR2 from the germline V gene are SGHRS and YFSETQ. DNA of the CDR3: TGCGCCAGCAGCTTGGGAGCGGGAACCTACGAGCAGTACTTC. This translates into CASSLGAGTYEQYF.

J is TRBJ2-7 and V is TRBV4-1; D is undetermined. Germline V gene sequence: CDR1 MGHRA, CDR2 YSYEKL. There are 12 residues in the CDR3. Trimming cost V 5 bases and J 3 bases, with 8 bases left between them. The CDR3 nucleotides are TGCGCCAGCAGCTCGGTCAACTACGAGCAGTACTTC. Translated, it gives CASSSVNYEQYF.

The chain employs TRBV25-1 and TRBJ2-1; no reliable D call. The CDR3 runs to 14 residues. CDR1 is MGHDK, CDR2 SYGVNS, per germline. The V gene lost 5 bases and the J gene lost 6 bases, with 14 bases spanning the gap. The CDR3: CASSPAHLSNEQFF. The DNA of the CDR3 is TGTGCCAGCAGTCCAGCACATCTCAGCAATGAGCAGTTCTTC.

The V and J genes are TRBV14 and TRBJ1-1, with D perhaps matching TRBD1 (5 bases). Deletions cut 0 bases from V and 7 bases from J, with 9 bases between. The CDR3 totals 13 residues. The germline gives CDR1 SGHDN, CDR2 FVKESK. This chain's CDR3 is CASSQDRADEAFF. For the CDR3, the DNA is TGTGCCAGCAGCCAAGACAGGGCCGATGAAGCTTTCTTT.

The gene calls are TRBV6-5 and TRBJ1-5, with D unclear. The CDR3 sequence is 14 residues long. The V gene lost 6 bases and the J gene lost 4 bases, with 13 bases spanning the gap. Per the germline V gene, CDR1 is MNHEY and CDR2 is SVGAGI. CDR3 loop: CASRGKGWNQPQHF. CDR3 sequence (DNA): TGTGCCAGCAGGGGGAAGGGTTGGAATCAGCCCCAGCATTTT.

This clone was seen only once. V gene TRBV7-6 combines with J gene TRBJ1-1; D ambiguous. Per the germline V gene, CDR1 is SGHVS and CDR2 is FNYEAQ. Trimming stripped 8 bases from V and 1 base from J, with 20 bases between. CDR3 size: 16 residues. The CDR3 coding sequence is TGTGCCAGCGCCGAGGGTCGAGCTTGGGAGAACACTGAAGCTTTCTTT. Amino acids: CASAEGRAWENTEAFF.

CDR3 DNA sequence: TGTGCCTGGAGTAGGGGAGGGGCATACGAGCAGTACTTC. Its translation is CAWSRGGAYEQYF. The V and J genes are TRBV30 and TRBJ2-7, with 7 bases fitting TRBD2. The CDR3 covers 13 residues. Germline CDR1 and CDR2: GTSNPN and SVGIG (reference sequence). V was clipped by 2 bases and J by 4 bases; unmatched bases: 5. The full variable domain, its missing parts supplied by reference TRBV30 and TRBJ2-7, is SQTIHQWPATLVQPVGSPLSLECTVEGTSNPNLYWYRQAAGRGLQLLFYSVGIGQISSEVPQNLSASRPQDRQFILSSKKLLLSDSGFYLCAWSRGGAYEQYFGPGTRLTVT.

The rearrangement uses TRBV7-2 and TRBJ2-4; D is uncertain. V lost 2 bases and J 0 bases, leaving 5 bases between the germline ends. The CDR3 consists of 14 residues. Germline V gene sequence: CDR1 SGHTA, CDR2 FQGNSA. The DNA of the CDR3 is TGTGCCAGCAGCTTATTGGGAGCCAAAAACATTCAGTACTTC. This gives the protein CASSLLGAKNIQYF. The variable domain in full, completed from reference TRBV7-2 and TRBJ2-4, reads GAGVSQSPSNKVTEKGKDVELRCDPISGHTALYWYRQSLGQGLEFLIYFQGNSAPDKSGLPSDRFSAERTGGSVSTLTIQRTQQEDSAVYLCASSLLGAKNIQYFGAGTRLSVL.

The chain carries TRBV28 and TRBJ1-2; D gene unclear. Per the germline V gene, CDR1 is MDHEN and CDR2 is SYDVKM. CDR3 size: 11 residues. V was cut by 3 bases and J by 7 bases, with 6 bases left in between. The DNA of the CDR3 is TGTGCCAGCAGTTTCAATGGTGGCTACACCTTC. Amino acid sequence: CASSFNGGYTF.